These 30 T cell receptor beta chains were sequenced from one sample in a study of blood T cell repertoires in COVID-19. The repertoire was sequenced with immunoSEQ multiplex PCR; TCRdb's copy has only in-frame clones and lacks some. The sample has approximately 170,000 clones; roughly 88% are singletons. The sample was peripheral blood. The source of these receptors is an elderly man with COVID-19, enrolled during active disease.

CDR3 in DNA: TGCGCCAGCAGCTTGGGAGGGTCGGGGACAGGGGGCGACGAGCAGTACTTC. Translated, it gives CASSLGGSGTGGDEQYF. V gene TRBV5-1 combines with J gene TRBJ2-7, with 12 bases that match TRBD1. The CDR3 runs 17 residues. V shed 0 bases, J shed 5 bases, and the junction held 9 bases outside the gene matches. CDR1 is SGHRS and CDR2 is YFSETQ in the germline V gene. Combining the CDR3 with reference TRBV5-1 and TRBJ2-7 gives the whole variable domain KAGVTQTPRYLIKTRGQQVTLSCSPISGHRSVSWYQQTPGQGLQFLFEYFSETQRNKGNFPGRFSGRQFSNSRSEMNVSTLELGDSALYLCASSLGGSGTGGDEQYFGPGTRLTVT.

This CDR3 reads CASSIEQRGEQYF. CDR3 coding DNA: TGTGCCAGTAGTATAGAGCAGCGGGGCGAGCAGTACTTC. The chain has TRBV19 and TRBJ2-7, with 7 bases matching TRBD2. V was pared by 0 bases and J by 6 bases, with 2 bases of the junction left unmatched. Germline CDR1 LNHDA, CDR2 SQIVND (reference sequence). CDR3 length equals 13 residues.

The chain carries TRBV5-4 and TRBJ1-2, with D perhaps matching TRBD1 (6 bases). The CDR3 spans 15 residues. In germline, CDR1 is SGHNT, CDR2 YYREEE (reference sequence). Trimming stripped 0 bases from V and 7 bases from J, with 16 bases between. The CDR3 nucleotides are TGTGCCAGCAGCTTGGCTGGGCAGGGGATGGGTGGCTACACCTTC. As protein: CASSLAGQGMGGYTF.

The genes are TRBV6-5 and TRBJ1-2; D not resolved. V was cut by 0 bases and J by 4 bases, with 12 bases left in between. Germline CDR1 and CDR2: MNHEY and SVGAGI. CDR3 length: 15 residues. This CDR3 reads CASSYSPGLGYGYTF. The CDR3 DNA follows: TGTGCCAGCAGTTACTCGCCAGGATTGGGCTATGGCTACACCTTC.

The J gene is TRBJ2-5, the V gene TRBV25-1; 7 nucleotides align to TRBD2. From germline, CDR1 is MGHDK and CDR2 SYGVNS. The V gene end was trimmed by 6 bases and the J gene end by 4 bases; junction bases not matched to a gene: 5. The CDR3 contains 13 residues. CDR3 residues: CASSLGGGETQYF. The CDR3 DNA reads TGTGCCAGCAGCCTGGGGGGGGGAGAGACCCAGTACTTC.

V is TRBV10-3 and J is TRBJ1-3; perhaps TRBD1 as D (5 bases). The CDR3 contains 13 residues. Trimming left V 5 bases short and J 4 bases short, with 9 bases between. Germline values: CDR1 ENHRY, CDR2 SYGVKD. DNA of the CDR3: TGTGCCATCAGTCCAGGGTCAGGAAACACCATATATTTT. Translation: CAISPGSGNTIYF.

As DNA, the CDR3 is TGTGCCAGCAGCTCCACATCATCTCACACAGATACGCAGTATTTT. Translating gives CASSSTSSHTDTQYF. V gene TRBV7-7 combines with J gene TRBJ2-3; D unresolved. Trimming cost V 4 bases and J 2 bases, with 13 bases left between them. The CDR3 is 15 residues long. CDR1 and CDR2 (germline): SSHAT, FNYEAQ (reference sequence). The full variable domain, completed using reference TRBV7-7 and TRBJ2-3, is GAGVSQSPRYKVTKRGQDVTLRCDPISSHATLYWYQQALGQGPEFLTYFNYEAQPDKSGLPSDRFSAERPEGSISTLTIQRTEQRDSAMYRCASSSTSSHTDTQYFGPGTRLTVL.

Comment on this clone: The sample contains more than one DNA sequence encoding this CDR3. The genes are TRBV9 and TRBJ1-1, with 7 bases that match TRBD1. Germline assignment: CDR1 SGDLS and CDR2 YYNGEE. The length of the CDR3 is 14 residues. J gave up 3 bases and V 0 bases, and 2 bases lay outside the gene matches. CDR3 region: CASSVGQGDTEAFF. CDR3 DNA sequence: TGTGCCAGCAGCGTAGGTCAGGGGGACACTGAAGCTTTCTTT.

The chain employs TRBV18 and TRBJ1-1; possible D gene TRBD1, 6 bases. Germline lookup yields CDR1 KGHSH and CDR2 LQKENI. V gave up 3 bases and J gave up 4 bases, with 18 bases separating them. CDR3 length equals 16 residues. The CDR3 spells CASSPVGGTGFTEAFF. CDR3 sequence (DNA): TGTGCCAGCTCACCGGTTGGGGGCACGGGATTCACTGAAGCTTTCTTT.

The V call is TRBV19, the J call TRBJ1-1; D not resolved. Per the germline V gene, CDR1 is LNHDA and CDR2 is SQIVND (reference sequence). The CDR3 runs to 15 residues. Trimming stripped 5 bases from V and 0 bases from J, with 13 bases between. The CDR3 coding sequence is TGTGCCAGTAGTGACACTGGGTTCATGAACACTGAAGCTTTCTTT. This translates into CASSDTGFMNTEAFF.

The chain combines TRBV7-9 with TRBJ1-6, with 8 bases lining up with TRBD1. The CDR3 totals 15 residues. Germline CDR1 SEHNR, CDR2 FQNEAQ (reference sequence). V was clipped by 1 base and J by 10 bases; unmatched bases: 6. The CDR3 spells CASSLGDRGDSPLHF. The CDR3 DNA is TGTGCCAGCAGCTTAGGAGACAGGGGCGACTCACCCCTCCACTTT.

The genes are TRBV5-1 and TRBJ2-2; 8 bases match TRBD1. The CDR3 is 15 residues long. The trim removed 4 bases at V and 4 bases at J, leaving 6 bases unmatched. Germline V gene data show CDR1 as SGHRS and CDR2 as YFSETQ. CDR3 residues: CASSIDRGITGELFF. CDR3 coding DNA: TGCGCCAGCAGCATAGACAGGGGAATCACCGGGGAGCTGTTTTTT.

The J gene is TRBJ2-3, the V gene TRBV3-1 (or the pseudogene TRBV3-2), with TRBD2 matching over 16 bases. V trimming: 4 bases; J trimming: 5 bases; junction bases outside the gene matches: 6. The germline V gene has CDR1 LGHDT and CDR2 YNNKEL (reference sequence). The CDR3 is made up of 17 amino acids. This CDR3 reads CASSRGLAGGLGDTQYF. The DNA of the CDR3 is TGTGCCAGCAGCCGGGGACTAGCGGGGGGGCTTGGAGATACGCAGTATTTT.

The chain joins TRBV18 to TRBJ1-4, with D perhaps matching TRBD1 (5 bases). Per the germline V gene, CDR1 is KGHSH and CDR2 is LQKENI. Trimming pared 6 bases from V and 4 bases from J, leaving 21 bases between. This CDR3 region has 17 residues. CDR3 DNA sequence: TGTGCCAGCTCCCGCACCGCGGGCAGGGACTATAATGAAAAACTGTTTTTT. Translated: CASSRTAGRDYNEKLFF.

The V and J genes are TRBV5-1 and TRBJ2-2; TRBD2 is a possible D gene (6 bases). Trimming stripped 7 bases from V and 7 bases from J, with 20 bases between. CDR3 length: 15 residues. Germline CDR1 and CDR2: SGHRS and YFSETQ. The CDR3: CASSLRGLFDGELFF. In nucleotides, the CDR3 is TGCGCCAGCTCCCTGCGGGGCTTATTCGACGGGGAGCTGTTTTTT.

CDR3 coding DNA: TGCAGTGCTAGTAACAGCGGGGGGGCTGATGAGCAGTTCTTC. This gives the protein CSASNSGGADEQFF. The genes are TRBV20-1 and TRBJ2-1; the match to TRBD2 covers 10 bases. CDR1 is DFQATT and CDR2 is SNEGSKA in the germline V gene (reference sequence). Trimming removed 3 bases from V and 8 bases from J; junction bases left unmatched: 7. The CDR3 is made up of 14 amino acids.

V gene TRBV9 combines with J gene TRBJ2-2; D is possibly TRBD1 (7 bases). V was clipped by 4 bases and J by 4 bases, with 17 bases between them. The CDR3 is 16 amino acids. The germline V gene has CDR1 SGDLS and CDR2 YYNGEE. CDR3: CASSLVPQGGTGELFF. DNA for the CDR3: TGTGCCAGCAGCCTCGTACCGCAGGGGGGCACCGGGGAGCTGTTTTTT.

This clone appeared once. This chain joins TRBV7-2 and TRBJ1-2; TRBD1 aligns across 7 bases. The CDR3 loop spans 14 amino acids. J was trimmed by 5 bases and V by 1 base; bases with no gene match: 4. Germline CDR1 reads SGHTA; CDR2 reads FQGNSA. In nucleotides, the CDR3 is TGTGCCAGCAGCTTAGGCCCGACAGGGTATGGCTACACCTTC. Its protein is CASSLGPTGYGYTF.

The chain links TRBV5-1 to TRBJ1-6; D remains ambiguous. Deletions cut 3 bases from V and 0 bases from J, with 16 bases between. CDR1 is SGHRS and CDR2 is YFSETQ in the germline V gene. The CDR3 is 18 amino acids. CDR3 sequence (DNA): TGCGCCAGCAGCTCGTCGGAGGGAGGGAGCTCCTATAATTCACCCCTCCACTTT. Translating it yields CASSSSEGGSSYNSPLHF. The whole variable domain, filled in from reference TRBV5-1 and TRBJ1-6, reads KAGVTQTPRYLIKTRGQQVTLSCSPISGHRSVSWYQQTPGQGLQFLFEYFSETQRNKGNFPGRFSGRQFSNSRSEMNVSTLELGDSALYLCASSSSEGGSSYNSPLHFGNGTRLTVT.

This clone turned up a few times. V and J are TRBV6-1 and TRBJ1-1; maybe TRBD1 (6 bases). The germline V gene encodes CDR1 MNHNS and CDR2 SASEGT. CDR3 length equals 14 residues. The V end lost 3 bases, the J end lost 1 base, and 9 bases lay between the germline ends. The CDR3 region has the DNA TGTGCCAGCAGTGACAGGACAGAGAACACTGAAGCTTTCTTT. Translated: CASSDRTENTEAFF.

The CDR3: CASAGTGVNTEAFF. CDR3 coding DNA: TGTGCCAGCGCCGGTACAGGGGTGAACACTGAAGCTTTCTTT. The chain joins TRBV18 to TRBJ1-1; 7 bases are a match to TRBD1. The CDR3 runs to 14 residues. V shed 8 bases and J 0 bases; nucleotides not matched to a gene: 6. Per germline, CDR1 KGHSH and CDR2 LQKENI.

Here the CDR3 reads CASSLVRDGTEAFF. The CDR3 nucleotides are TGTGCCAGCAGCTTAGTTCGGGATGGCACTGAAGCTTTCTTT. This chain connects TRBV7-2 to TRBJ1-1; unclear D gene. Germline V gene data show CDR1 as SGHTA and CDR2 as FQGNSA. Trimming stripped 1 base from V and 4 bases from J, with 10 bases between. The CDR3 extends over 14 amino acids.

The CDR3 DNA is TGTGCCATCAGTGGGGCCGACTATTATAGCAATCAGCCCCAGCATTTT. Its protein is CAISGADYYSNQPQHF. The genes are TRBV10-3 and TRBJ1-5; D gene ambiguous. The CDR3 length is 16 residues. CDR1 is ENHRY and CDR2 is SYGVKD in the germline V gene. Deletions cut 4 bases from V and 0 bases from J, with 13 bases between.

The V and J genes are TRBV14 and TRBJ1-6; D unresolved. In germline, CDR1 is SGHDN, CDR2 FVKESK. V gave up 1 base and J gave up 8 bases, with 15 bases separating them. The CDR3 has 16 amino acids. CDR3 residues: CASSQARAVSDSPLHF. In DNA form, the CDR3 reads TGTGCCAGCAGCCAAGCGCGGGCGGTAAGTGATTCACCCCTCCACTTT.

The count of this clone is one. The chain couples TRBV2 to TRBJ2-3; no definite D call. V was pared by 4 bases and J by 1 base, with 9 bases between. The CDR3 runs to 14 residues. Germline V gene data show CDR1 as SNHLY and CDR2 as FYNNEI. CDR3 protein: CASSAGYGTDTQYF. The CDR3 region has the DNA TGTGCCAGCAGTGCCGGGTACGGCACAGATACGCAGTATTTT.

This clone appeared a few times. The rearrangement uses TRBV12-3 or TRBV12-4 and TRBJ1-5; a weak D match, TRBD1 (5 bases). The CDR3 spans 13 residues. Between the trimmed V and J ends, which lost 5 bases and 4 bases, there was a span of 9 bases. The CDR3 sequence: CASSTGGNQPQHF. CDR3 sequence (DNA): TGTGCCAGCAGTACAGGAGGGAATCAGCCCCAGCATTTT.

The chain is built from TRBV4-1 and TRBJ2-3; possibly TRBD2 for D (6 bases). Trimming cost V 1 base and J 2 bases, with 13 bases left between them. The CDR3 has 16 amino acids. Germline V CDR1 and CDR2: MGHRA, YSYEKL. CDR3 nucleotide sequence: TGCGCCAGCAGCCAAGGATCCAGCGGGCCCACAGATACGCAGTATTTT. As protein: CASSQGSSGPTDTQYF.

V is TRBV15 and J is TRBJ1-2; TRBD1 might be the D (5 bases). The V end lost 0 bases, the J end lost 4 bases, and 9 bases lay between the germline ends. CDR3 size: 14 residues. The germline V gene has CDR1 LNHNV and CDR2 YYDKDF (reference sequence). CDR3 sequence: CATSRDGGVYGYTF. The CDR3 coding sequence is TGTGCCACCAGCAGAGACGGAGGGGTCTATGGCTACACCTTC.

V gene TRBV6-1 combines with J gene TRBJ2-2; 7 bases line up with TRBD2. The CDR3 length is 15 residues. CDR1 and CDR2 (germline): MNHNS, SASEGT. V was pared by 6 bases and J by 2 bases, with 6 bases of the junction left unmatched. CDR3 sequence (DNA): TGTGCCAGCAGCTCTGAGCGGGACAACACCGGGGAGCTGTTTTTT. Residues: CASSSERDNTGELFF.

For this clone: One junction end disagrees with the germline gene, perhaps due to a read error. The V gene is TRBV10-3, the J gene TRBJ2-2; a possible D gene is TRBD2 (5 bases). Germline lookup yields CDR1 ENHRY and CDR2 SYGVKD. The CDR3 has 15 residues. The CDR3 DNA follows: TGTGCCATCGGTGAGTTGAGAGGGATCACCGGGGAGCTGTTTTTT. This sequence encodes CAIGELRGITGELFF.